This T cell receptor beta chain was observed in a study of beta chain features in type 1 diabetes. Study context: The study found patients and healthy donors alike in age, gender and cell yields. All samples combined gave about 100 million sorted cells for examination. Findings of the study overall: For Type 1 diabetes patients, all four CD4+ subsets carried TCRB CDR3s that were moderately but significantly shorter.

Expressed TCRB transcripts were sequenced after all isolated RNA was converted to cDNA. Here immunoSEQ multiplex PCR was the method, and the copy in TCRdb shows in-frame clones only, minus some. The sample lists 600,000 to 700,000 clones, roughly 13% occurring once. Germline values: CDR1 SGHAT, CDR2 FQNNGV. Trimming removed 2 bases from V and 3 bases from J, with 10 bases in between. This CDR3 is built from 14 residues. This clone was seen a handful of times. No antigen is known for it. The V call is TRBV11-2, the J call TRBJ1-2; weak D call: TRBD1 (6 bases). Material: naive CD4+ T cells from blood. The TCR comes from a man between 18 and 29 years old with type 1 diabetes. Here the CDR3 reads CASSLQGHDYGYTF. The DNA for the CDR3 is TGTGCCAGCAGCTTACAGGGGCACGACTATGGCTACACCTTC.